What follows are 18 T cell receptor beta chains derived from one specimen sequenced in a study of Ad26.COV2.S vaccination and SARS-CoV-2 variants. Sequencing was performed with immunoSEQ multiplex PCR; in TCRdb, only in-frame clones are kept and a portion is missing. The sample has about 460,000 clones; roughly nine tenths are singletons. Treatment denoted: some 19 received Ad26.COV2.S at low or high dose, single or two shots; about 5 received placebo; per-sample allocation not given. The samples date from day 63 after the first vaccine or placebo injection. Sequencing was performed on peripheral blood, taken in a trial of Ad26.COV2.S vaccine versus placebo. All receptors come from a person aged 18-60 years who received the Ad26.COV2.S COVID-19 vaccine or a placebo.

This clone was counted a few times. The V and J genes are TRBV7-9 and TRBJ2-1, with 10 nucleotides matching TRBD1. Unmatched junction bases numbered 2, after V lost 1 base and J lost 8 bases. The CDR3 is made up of 14 amino acids. Germline V gene data show CDR1 as SEHNR and CDR2 as FQNEAQ (reference sequence). Here the CDR3 DNA reads TGTGCCAGCAGCTTAGGACAGGGGGCAGATGAGCAGTTCTTC. Its protein is CASSLGQGADEQFF.

This clone turned up a few times. The DNA of the CDR3 is TGTGCCAGCAGTTCCCCCCTAATGGGGCAGTACTTC. Translated: CASSSPLMGQYF. The chain carries TRBV12-3 or TRBV12-4 and TRBJ2-7; D unresolved. V was trimmed by 4 bases and J by 9 bases, leaving 13 bases between them. The CDR3 is made up of 12 amino acids.

This chain uses TRBV18 with TRBJ2-6, with D perhaps matching TRBD2 (6 bases). From germline, CDR1 is KGHSH and CDR2 LQKENI. The CDR3 is 16 residues long. The germline V and J ends were trimmed by 2 bases and 0 bases, with 8 bases remaining between them. CDR3: CASSPGLHSGANVLTF. The DNA of the CDR3 is TGTGCCAGCTCACCAGGACTACACTCTGGGGCCAACGTCCTGACTTTC.

This rearrangement joins TRBV4-2 to TRBJ1-2; D remains ambiguous. Germline V gives CDR1 LGHNA, CDR2 YNFKEQ. The CDR3 consists of 12 residues. V was shortened by 1 base and J by 5 bases, with 5 bases between the two germline ends. The CDR3 DNA reads as TGTGCCAGCAGCCAAGTTCCATATGGCTACACCTTC. Its translation: CASSQVPYGYTF.

The chain combines TRBV29-1 with TRBJ2-7; a possible D gene is TRBD1 (6 bases). Germline V lookup: CDR1 SQVTM, CDR2 ANQGSEA. Trimming shortened V by 4 bases and J by 0 bases, and 10 bases separated the two germline ends. CDR3 length: 13 residues. CDR3 residues: CSVGQGYSYEQYF. The CDR3 DNA is TGCAGCGTTGGCCAGGGGTACTCCTACGAGCAGTACTTC.

On this clone itself: Other nucleotide sequences in the sample specify the same CDR3. V is TRBV9 and J is TRBJ1-2; possible D gene TRBD1, 6 bases. The CDR3 spans 15 residues. V dropped 3 bases and J dropped 2 bases, with 14 bases sitting between them. Per germline, CDR1 SGDLS and CDR2 YYNGEE. The CDR3 spells CASSAQTGLNYGYTF. DNA for the CDR3: TGTGCCAGCAGCGCACAGACAGGCCTAAACTATGGCTACACCTTC.

The chain couples TRBV4-1 to TRBJ2-3; 9 nucleotides match TRBD2. The CDR3 totals 17 residues. V gave up 0 bases and J gave up 6 bases; unmatched junction bases: 10. CDR1 and CDR2 (germline): MGHRA, YSYEKL. This CDR3 reads CASSQDRRLAATDTQYF. Written as DNA, the CDR3 is TGCGCCAGCAGCCAAGATAGGAGACTAGCGGCGACGGATACGCAGTATTTT.

The chain is built from TRBV27 and TRBJ1-1; D remains unclear. V lost 7 bases and J lost 3, with 15 bases in between. The CDR3 spans 14 residues. CDR1 and CDR2 from the germline V gene are MNHEY and SMNVEV (reference sequence). The CDR3 DNA reads TGTGCCAGCAAGGAGGGTGGGGTGTACACTGAAGCTTTCTTT. Protein sequence: CASKEGGVYTEAFF.

This chain connects TRBV7-9 to TRBJ2-1; D remains ambiguous. The CDR3 totals 12 residues. CDR1 is SEHNR and CDR2 is FQNEAQ in the germline V gene (reference sequence). The V end was cut by 8 bases, the J end by 8 bases, with 13 bases between. The CDR3 bases are TGTGCCAGCTCACTCGAGCATTATGAGCAGTTCTTC. Its protein is CASSLEHYEQFF.

As for this clone: The identical CDR3 is also encoded by other nucleotide sequences in the sample. The gene calls are TRBV11-2 and TRBJ2-7; TRBD2 might be the D (5 bases). V was trimmed by 5 bases and J by 2 bases, leaving 13 bases between them. This CDR3 has 14 amino acids. Germline-derived CDR1 and CDR2 are SGHAT and FQNNGV. The CDR3 spells CASSPPSGTYEQYF. The CDR3 DNA follows: TGTGCCAGCAGCCCACCGAGCGGAACCTACGAGCAGTACTTC.

The chain recombines TRBV29-1 with TRBJ2-7; the D gene is possibly TRBD1 (8 bases). The CDR3 is 14 amino acids. V shed 4 bases and J shed 6 bases, with 19 bases lying between them. CDR1 is SQVTM, CDR2 ANQGSEA, per germline. The CDR3 reads CSVARTGRGSEQYF. CDR3 in DNA: TGCAGCGTTGCCAGGACAGGGAGGGGTTCCGAGCAGTACTTC.

The V gene is TRBV25-1, the J gene TRBJ1-1; TRBD1 matches 7 bases. The V and J ends lost 10 bases and 5 bases, in that order; junction bases with no gene match: 10. CDR3 size: 13 residues. Germline CDR1 reads MGHDK; CDR2 reads SYGVNS. As DNA, the CDR3 is TGTGCCACCACAAGGGGGCCAGGGACTGAAGCTTTCTTT. It is translated as CATTRGPGTEAFF.

V is TRBV7-9 and J is TRBJ2-7; D not certain. The germline V and J ends were trimmed by 1 base and 9 bases, with 7 bases remaining between them. This CDR3 spans 11 amino acids. Germline V CDR1 and CDR2: SEHNR, FQNEAQ (reference sequence). The CDR3 sequence: CASSLGLGQYF. CDR3 bases: TGTGCCAGCAGCTTAGGCCTAGGGCAGTACTTC. The full variable domain, its missing parts supplied by reference TRBV7-9 and TRBJ2-7, is DTGVSQNPRHKITKRGQNVTFRCDPISEHNRLYWYRQTLGQGPEFLTYFQNEAQLEKSRLLSDRFSAERPKGSFSTLEIQRTEQGDSAMYLCASSLGLGQYFGPGTRLTVT.

V is TRBV3-1 (or the pseudogene TRBV3-2) and J is TRBJ2-6, with TRBD1 identical over 7 bases. The CDR3 is made up of 17 amino acids. Germline V gene lookup returns CDR1 LGHDT and CDR2 YNNKEL (reference sequence). V lost 4 bases and J lost 0; bases outside the gene matches: 6. In nucleotides, the CDR3 is TGTGCCAGCAGCCTCTATCGGGACAGCTCTGGGGCCAACGTCCTGACTTTC. Translating it yields CASSLYRDSSGANVLTF.

The chain links TRBV28 to TRBJ1-3; D gene uncertain. CDR1 MDHEN and CDR2 SYDVKM come from the germline V gene. The length of the CDR3 is 16 residues. The V end lost 2 bases, the J end lost 1 base, and 12 bases lay between the germline ends. CDR3 residues: CASSLQVLGSGNTIYF. Written as DNA, the CDR3 is TGTGCCAGCAGTTTACAGGTTCTAGGGTCTGGAAACACCATATATTTT.

The chain employs TRBV28 and TRBJ1-4, with a possible D match to TRBD1 (6 bases). Germline V gene lookup returns CDR1 MDHEN and CDR2 SYDVKM. The CDR3 is made up of 13 amino acids. Trimming removed 10 bases from V and 8 bases from J, with 17 bases in between. DNA for the CDR3: TGTGCCATAAAAACGGGACATAACGAAAAACTGTTTTTT. Its protein product is CAIKTGHNEKLFF.

This clone has just one count. CDR3 region: CASSQGTGVGHGYTF. CDR3 in DNA: TGCGCCAGCAGCCAGGGGACAGGGGTCGGGCATGGCTACACCTTC. The chain joins TRBV4-1 to TRBJ1-2; 10 bases line up with TRBD1. The germline gives CDR1 MGHRA, CDR2 YSYEKL. After removal of 3 bases from V and 6 bases from J, the junction contained 7 bases not matched to a gene. The CDR3 has 15 amino acids.

The V call is TRBV2, the J call TRBJ2-5; D ambiguous. Trimming cost V 7 bases and J 5 bases, with 8 bases left between them. Per the germline V gene, CDR1 is SNHLY and CDR2 is FYNNEI. The CDR3 totals 11 residues. The CDR3 here is CASKASETQYF. CDR3 nucleotide sequence: TGTGCCAGCAAGGCGTCGGAGACCCAGTACTTC.